This T cell receptor beta chain is drawn from a study of graft-versus-host responses after intestinal transplantation. As for the study in general: Recipients got multivisceral, liver-intestinal, or isolated intestinal transplants. Anti-thymocyte globulin was used for induction in all recipients, who then took tacrolimus and steroids for two to four years. Study-wide points: GvH clones occurred in recipient marrow; some first appeared in ileum or blood. HvG clone declines early post-transplant were associated with peak circulating GvH levels.

Using immunoSEQ multiplex PCR, the repertoire was profiled, and TCRdb retains in-frame clones only, with some absent. The profile covers tens of thousands of clones, with 94% appearing a single time and around 0.54% taken by the ten largest. J was trimmed by 3 bases and V by 0 bases; bases with no gene match: 7. The V gene's germline CDR1 is SQVTM and CDR2 ANQGSEA. This CDR3 spans 15 amino acids. Remarks on this clone: The antigen remains undetermined.

This receptor was obtained from a human donor who received an intestinal transplant. The sequencing used unstimulated CD8+ T cells sorted from spleen or lymph node cells, collected before intestinal transplant. The chain recombines TRBV29-1 with TRBJ2-5; 7 nucleotides line up with TRBD1. CDR3 DNA sequence: TGCAGCGTTGAAGATAGGGGACAGATCGAAGAGACCCAGTACTTC. This codes for CSVEDRGQIEETQYF.